This T cell receptor (beta chain) was observed in a study of blood T cell repertoires in COVID-19. Looking at the study overall: PBMCs, B-cell-depleted T cells, or T cells provided the cDNA or gDNA that made up the material.

This CDR3 is built from 16 residues. Germline V gene sequence: CDR1 LNHDA, CDR2 SQIVND (reference sequence). V lost 4 bases to trimming and J lost 5 bases; unmatched junction nucleotides: 10. Per the original data handling: Amplifying reference gene primers gave estimates of nucleated cell counts. Sequenced by immunoSEQ multiplex PCR; TCRdb stores in-frame clones only, minus some. That table supplies the V and J calls and clone size; D and trimming were determined from the DNA. The sample includes about 190,000 clones, about 79% seen only once; the top ten take approximately 26%. The sample comprised peripheral blood. This TCR was recovered from a woman aged 70-85 years with acute or convalescent COVID-19. V usage is TRBV19 and J usage is TRBJ2-3; the match to TRBD2 covers 9 bases. As DNA, the CDR3 is TGTGCCAGTAGTAGGCGAGAAGCGGGAGGTAAAGATACGCAGTATTTT. Its protein is CASSRREAGGKDTQYF.